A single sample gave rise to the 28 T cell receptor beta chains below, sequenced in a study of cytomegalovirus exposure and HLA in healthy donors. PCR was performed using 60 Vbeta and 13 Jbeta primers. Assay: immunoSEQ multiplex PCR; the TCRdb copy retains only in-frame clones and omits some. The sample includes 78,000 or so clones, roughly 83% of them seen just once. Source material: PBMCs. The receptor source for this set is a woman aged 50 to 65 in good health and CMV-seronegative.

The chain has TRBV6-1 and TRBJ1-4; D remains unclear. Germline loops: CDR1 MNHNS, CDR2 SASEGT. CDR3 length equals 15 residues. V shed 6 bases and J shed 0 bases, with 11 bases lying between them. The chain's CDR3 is CASRVRLSTNEKLFF. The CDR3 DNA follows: TGTGCCAGCAGGGTCAGGCTTTCAACTAATGAAAAACTGTTTTTT.

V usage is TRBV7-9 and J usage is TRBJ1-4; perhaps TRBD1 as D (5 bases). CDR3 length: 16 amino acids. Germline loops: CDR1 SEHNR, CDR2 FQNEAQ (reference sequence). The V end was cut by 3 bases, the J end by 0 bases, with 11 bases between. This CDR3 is CASSFRDSATNEKLFF. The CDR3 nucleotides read TGTGCCAGCAGCTTTCGAGACAGCGCAACTAATGAAAAACTGTTTTTT.

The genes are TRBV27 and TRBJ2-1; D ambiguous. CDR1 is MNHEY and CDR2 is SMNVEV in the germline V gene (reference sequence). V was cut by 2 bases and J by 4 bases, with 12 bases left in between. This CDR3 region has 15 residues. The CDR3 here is CASSLEGAGYNEQFF. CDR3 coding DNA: TGTGCCAGCAGTTTAGAAGGAGCCGGGTACAATGAGCAGTTCTTC.

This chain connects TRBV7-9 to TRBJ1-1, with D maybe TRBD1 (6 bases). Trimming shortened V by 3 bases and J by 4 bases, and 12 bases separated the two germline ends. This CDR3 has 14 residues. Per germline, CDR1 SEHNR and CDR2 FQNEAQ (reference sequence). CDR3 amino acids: CASSLEGGFTEAFF. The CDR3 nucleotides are TGTGCCAGCAGCTTGGAGGGGGGGTTCACTGAAGCTTTCTTT.

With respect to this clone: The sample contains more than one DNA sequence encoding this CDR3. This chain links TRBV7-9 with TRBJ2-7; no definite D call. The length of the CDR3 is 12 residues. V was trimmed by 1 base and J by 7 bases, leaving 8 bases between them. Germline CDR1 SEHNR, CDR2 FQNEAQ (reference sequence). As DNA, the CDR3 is TGTGCCAGCAGCTTAGGAGAACGGGAGCAGTACTTC. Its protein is CASSLGEREQYF. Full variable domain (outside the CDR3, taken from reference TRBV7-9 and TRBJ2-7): DTGVSQNPRHKITKRGQNVTFRCDPISEHNRLYWYRQTLGQGPEFLTYFQNEAQLEKSRLLSDRFSAERPKGSFSTLEIQRTEQGDSAMYLCASSLGEREQYFGPGTRLTVT.

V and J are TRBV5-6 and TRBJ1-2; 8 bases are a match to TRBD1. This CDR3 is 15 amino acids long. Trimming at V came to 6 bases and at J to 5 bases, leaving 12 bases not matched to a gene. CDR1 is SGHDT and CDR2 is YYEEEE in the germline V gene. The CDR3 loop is CASKNDLDRDYGYTF. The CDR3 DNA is TGTGCCAGCAAAAATGACCTGGACAGGGATTATGGCTACACCTTC.

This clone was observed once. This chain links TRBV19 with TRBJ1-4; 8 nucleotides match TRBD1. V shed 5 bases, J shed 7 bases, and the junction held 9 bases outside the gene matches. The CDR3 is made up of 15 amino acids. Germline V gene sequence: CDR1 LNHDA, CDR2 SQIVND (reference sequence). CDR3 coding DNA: TGTGCCAGTAGTCCAATGACAGGGGTCGGTGAAAAACTGTTTTTT. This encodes CASSPMTGVGEKLFF. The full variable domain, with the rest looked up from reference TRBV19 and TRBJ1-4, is DGGITQSPKYLFRKEGQNVTLSCEQNLNHDAMYWYRQDPGQGLRLIYYSQIVNDFQKGDIAEGYSVSREKKESFPLTVTSAQKNPTAFYLCASSPMTGVGEKLFFGSGTQLSVL.

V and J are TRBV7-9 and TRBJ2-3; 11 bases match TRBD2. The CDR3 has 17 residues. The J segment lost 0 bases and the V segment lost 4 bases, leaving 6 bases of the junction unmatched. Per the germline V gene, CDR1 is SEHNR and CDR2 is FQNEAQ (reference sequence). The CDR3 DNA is TGTGCCAGCAGCTCTACTAGCGGGAGATCTAGCACAGATACGCAGTATTTT. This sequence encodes CASSSTSGRSSTDTQYF.

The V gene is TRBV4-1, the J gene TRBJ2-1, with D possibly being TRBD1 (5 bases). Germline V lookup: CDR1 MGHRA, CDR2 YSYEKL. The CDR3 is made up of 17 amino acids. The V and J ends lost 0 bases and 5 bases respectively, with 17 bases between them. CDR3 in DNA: TGCGCCAGCAGCCAAGATTACGGCCAGGGATGGAACAATGAGCAGTTCTTC. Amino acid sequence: CASSQDYGQGWNNEQFF.

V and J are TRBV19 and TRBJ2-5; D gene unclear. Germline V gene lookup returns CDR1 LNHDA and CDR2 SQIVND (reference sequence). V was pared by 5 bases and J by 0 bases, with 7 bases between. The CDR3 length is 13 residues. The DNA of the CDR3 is TGTGCCAGTAGTGTCCTGTACCAAGAGACCCAGTACTTC. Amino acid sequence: CASSVLYQETQYF.

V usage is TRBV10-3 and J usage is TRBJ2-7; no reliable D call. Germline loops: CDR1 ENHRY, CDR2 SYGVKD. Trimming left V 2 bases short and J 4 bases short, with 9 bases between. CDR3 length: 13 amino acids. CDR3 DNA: TGTGCCATCAGTGAGACGTCGGGTTACGAGCAGTACTTC. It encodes CAISETSGYEQYF.

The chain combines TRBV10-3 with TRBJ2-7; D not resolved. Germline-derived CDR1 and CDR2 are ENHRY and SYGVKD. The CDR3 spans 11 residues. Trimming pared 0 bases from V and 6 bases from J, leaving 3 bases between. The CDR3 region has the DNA TGTGCCATCAGTGAGTCGAGCGAGCAGTACTTC. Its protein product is CAISESSEQYF.

The CDR3 spells CSVEQREGVRETQYF. The CDR3 DNA reads as TGCAGCGTTGAGCAGCGGGAGGGTGTGAGAGAGACCCAGTACTTC. The V gene is TRBV29-1, the J gene TRBJ2-5, with 10 bases that match TRBD2. There are 15 residues in the CDR3. Germline CDR1 and CDR2: SQVTM and ANQGSEA. After removal of 3 bases from V and 4 bases from J, the junction contained 8 bases not matched to a gene. Full variable domain (outside the CDR3, taken from reference TRBV29-1 and TRBJ2-5): SAVISQKPSRDICQRGTSLTIQCQVDSQVTMMFWYRQQPGQSLTLIATANQGSEATYESGFVIDKFPISRPNLTFSTLTVSNMSPEDSSIYLCSVEQREGVRETQYFGPGTRLLVL.

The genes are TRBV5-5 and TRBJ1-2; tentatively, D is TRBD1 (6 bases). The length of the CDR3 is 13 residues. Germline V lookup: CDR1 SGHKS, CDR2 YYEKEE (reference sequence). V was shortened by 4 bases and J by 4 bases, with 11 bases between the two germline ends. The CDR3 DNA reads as TGTGCCAGCAGCCCGGACAGCTTCTATGGCTACACCTTC. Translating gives CASSPDSFYGYTF.

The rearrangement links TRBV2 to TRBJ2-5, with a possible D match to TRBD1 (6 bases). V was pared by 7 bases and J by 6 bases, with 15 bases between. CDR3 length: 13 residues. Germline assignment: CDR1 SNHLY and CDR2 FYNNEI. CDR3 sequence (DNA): TGTGCCAGCAATCGGGGCAGGGGACAGACCCAGTACTTC. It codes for CASNRGRGQTQYF.

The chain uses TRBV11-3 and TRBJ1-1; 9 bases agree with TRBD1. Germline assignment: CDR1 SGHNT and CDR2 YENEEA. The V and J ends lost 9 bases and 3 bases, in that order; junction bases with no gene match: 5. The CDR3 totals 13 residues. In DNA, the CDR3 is TGTGCCAGTGGACAGGGGAGGGACACTGAAGCTTTCTTT. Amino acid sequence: CASGQGRDTEAFF.

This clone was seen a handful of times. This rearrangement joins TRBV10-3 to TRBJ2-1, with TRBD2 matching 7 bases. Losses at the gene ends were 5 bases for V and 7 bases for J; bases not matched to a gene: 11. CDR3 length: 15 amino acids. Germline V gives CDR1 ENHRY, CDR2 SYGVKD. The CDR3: CAISLGGSQWNEQFF. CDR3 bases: TGTGCCATCAGTTTGGGCGGGAGTCAGTGGAATGAGCAGTTCTTC.

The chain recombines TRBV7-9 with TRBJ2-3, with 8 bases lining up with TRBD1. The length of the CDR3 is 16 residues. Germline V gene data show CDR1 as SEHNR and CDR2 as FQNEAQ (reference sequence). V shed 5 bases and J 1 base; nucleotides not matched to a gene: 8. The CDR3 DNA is TGTGCCAGCAGCCAAACAGGGGGTTTTGGCACAGATACGCAGTATTTT. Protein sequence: CASSQTGGFGTDTQYF.

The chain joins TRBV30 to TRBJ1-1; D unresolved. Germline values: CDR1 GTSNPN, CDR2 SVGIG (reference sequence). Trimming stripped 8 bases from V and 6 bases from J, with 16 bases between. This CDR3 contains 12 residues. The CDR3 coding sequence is TGTGCCGTCTATTCAGGAAGTGCTGAAGCTTTCTTT. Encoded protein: CAVYSGSAEAFF. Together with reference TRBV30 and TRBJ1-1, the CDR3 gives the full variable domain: SQTIHQWPATLVQPVGSPLSLECTVEGTSNPNLYWYRQAAGRGLQLLFYSVGIGQISSEVPQNLSASRPQDRQFILSSKKLLLSDSGFYLCAVYSGSAEAFFGQGTRLTVV.

The CDR3 reads CASSPPASGRSGELFF. CDR3 nucleotide sequence: TGTGCCAGCTCACCTCCAGCTAGCGGGAGATCCGGGGAGCTGTTTTTT. This chain joins TRBV18 and TRBJ2-2; 10 nucleotides align to TRBD2. The CDR3 has 16 residues. The J segment lost 6 bases and the V segment lost 3 bases, leaving 7 bases of the junction unmatched. Germline assignment: CDR1 KGHSH and CDR2 LQKENI.

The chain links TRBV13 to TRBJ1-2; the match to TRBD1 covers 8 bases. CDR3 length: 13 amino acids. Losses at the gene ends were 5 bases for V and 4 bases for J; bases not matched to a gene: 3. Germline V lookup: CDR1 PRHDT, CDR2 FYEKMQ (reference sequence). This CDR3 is CASSQTGAYGYTF. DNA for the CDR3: TGTGCCAGCAGCCAGACAGGGGCCTATGGCTACACCTTC. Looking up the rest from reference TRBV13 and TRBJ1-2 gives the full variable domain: AAGVIQSPRHLIKEKRETATLKCYPIPRHDTVYWYQQGPGQDPQFLISFYEKMQSDKGSIPDRFSAQQFSDYHSELNMSSLELGDSALYFCASSQTGAYGYTFGSGTRLTVV.

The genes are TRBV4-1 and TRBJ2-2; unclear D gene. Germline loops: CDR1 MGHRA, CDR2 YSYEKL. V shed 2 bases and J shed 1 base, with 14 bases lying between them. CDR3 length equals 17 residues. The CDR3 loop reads CASSQSKLRQNTGELFF. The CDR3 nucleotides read TGCGCCAGCAGCCAATCAAAGCTGAGGCAGAACACCGGGGAGCTGTTTTTT.

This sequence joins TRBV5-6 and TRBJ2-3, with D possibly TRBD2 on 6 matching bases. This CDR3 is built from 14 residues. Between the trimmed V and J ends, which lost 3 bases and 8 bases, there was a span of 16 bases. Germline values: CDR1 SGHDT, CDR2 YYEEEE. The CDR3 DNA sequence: TGTGCCAGCAGCTGGCAACGCGAAGCGGGTACGCAGTATTTT. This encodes CASSWQREAGTQYF. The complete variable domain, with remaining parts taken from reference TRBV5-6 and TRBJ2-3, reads DAGVTQSPTHLIKTRGQQVTLRCSPKSGHDTVSWYQQALGQGPQFIFQYYEEEERQRGNFPDRFSGHQFPNYSSELNVNALLLGDSALYLCASSWQREAGTQYFGPGTRLTVL.

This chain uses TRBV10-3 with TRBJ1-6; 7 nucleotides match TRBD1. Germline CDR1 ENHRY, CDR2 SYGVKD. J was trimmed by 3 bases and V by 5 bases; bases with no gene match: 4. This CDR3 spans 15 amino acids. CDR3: CAISYRGDYNSPLHF. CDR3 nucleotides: TGTGCCATCAGTTACAGGGGCGACTATAATTCACCCCTCCACTTT.

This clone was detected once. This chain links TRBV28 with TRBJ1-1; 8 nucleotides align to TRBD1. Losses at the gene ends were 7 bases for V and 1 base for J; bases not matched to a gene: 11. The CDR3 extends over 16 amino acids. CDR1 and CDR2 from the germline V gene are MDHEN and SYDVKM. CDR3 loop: CASTGAGGAWNTEAFF. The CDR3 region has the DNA TGTGCCAGCACCGGGGCAGGGGGCGCTTGGAACACTGAAGCTTTCTTT.

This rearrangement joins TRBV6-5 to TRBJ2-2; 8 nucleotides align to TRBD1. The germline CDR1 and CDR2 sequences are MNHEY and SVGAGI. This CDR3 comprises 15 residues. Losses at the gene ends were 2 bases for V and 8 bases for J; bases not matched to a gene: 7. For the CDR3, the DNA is TGTGCCAGCAGTTACCTTGGACAGGGTGTTGGGGAGCTGTTTTTT. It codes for CASSYLGQGVGELFF.

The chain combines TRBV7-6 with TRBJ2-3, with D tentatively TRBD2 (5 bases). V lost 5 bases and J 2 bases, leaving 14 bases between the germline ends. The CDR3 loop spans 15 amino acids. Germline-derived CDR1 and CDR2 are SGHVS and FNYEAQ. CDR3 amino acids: CASSPEGSLTDTQYF. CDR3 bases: TGTGCCAGCAGCCCAGAGGGCAGCCTCACAGATACGCAGTATTTT.

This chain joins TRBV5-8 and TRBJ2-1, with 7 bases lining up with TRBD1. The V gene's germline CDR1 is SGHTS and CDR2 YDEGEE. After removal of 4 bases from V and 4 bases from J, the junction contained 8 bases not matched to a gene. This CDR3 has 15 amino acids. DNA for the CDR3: TGTGCCAGCAGCACAGGGGACCACACTTACAATGAGCAGTTCTTC. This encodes CASSTGDHTYNEQFF. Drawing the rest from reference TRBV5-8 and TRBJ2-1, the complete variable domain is EAGVTQSPTHLIKTRGQQATLRCSPISGHTSVYWYQQALGLGLQFLLWYDEGEERNRGNFPPRFSGRQFPNYSSELNVNALELEDSALYLCASSTGDHTYNEQFFGPGTRLTVL.